The T cell receptor beta chain under discussion was sequenced for a study of OX40 agonist ivuxolimab in advanced cancers. For the study at large: Ivuxolimab, an antibody that agonizes OX40 (CD134), was administered to the patients. Patients were around 83% male with ages roughly 20 to 90, mean 60.

Patients were ineligible given autoimmune disease history or systemic immunosuppression. Details on this clone: As yet, its antigen is unknown.

Measured with immunoSEQ multiplex PCR; TCRdb has only the in-frame clones, and not every one. The sample yields about 100,000 clones, around 90% seen once. Whole-study results and caveats: In a subset of nonresponders, normalized T-cell clonal expansion was also low.

The sequence was collected from an adult with an advanced solid tumor such as melanoma, head and neck, liver or kidney cancer. The sequences come from CD4+ or CD8+ T cells sorted from blood, collected in a trial of the OX40 agonist ivuxolimab.

CDR3 sequence: CASWTGRNTGELFF. CDR3 nucleotide sequence: TGCGCCAGTTGGACAGGCCGTAACACCGGGGAGCTGTTTTTT. This chain connects TRBV5-1 to TRBJ2-2; 7 positions agree with TRBD1. CDR1 and CDR2 from the germline V gene are SGHRS and YFSETQ. The V and J ends lost 8 bases and 2 bases, in that order; junction bases with no gene match: 6. This CDR3 comprises 14 residues.